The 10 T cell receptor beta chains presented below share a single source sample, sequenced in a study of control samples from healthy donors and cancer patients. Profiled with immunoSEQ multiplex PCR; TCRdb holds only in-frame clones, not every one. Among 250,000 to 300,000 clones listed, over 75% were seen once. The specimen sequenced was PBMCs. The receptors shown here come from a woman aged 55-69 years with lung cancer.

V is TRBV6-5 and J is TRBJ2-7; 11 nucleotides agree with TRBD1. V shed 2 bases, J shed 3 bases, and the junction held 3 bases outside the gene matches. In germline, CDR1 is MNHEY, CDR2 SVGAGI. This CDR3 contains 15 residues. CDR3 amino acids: CASSYRGTGGYEQYF. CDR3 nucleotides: TGTGCCAGCAGTTACAGAGGGACAGGGGGCTACGAGCAGTACTTC.

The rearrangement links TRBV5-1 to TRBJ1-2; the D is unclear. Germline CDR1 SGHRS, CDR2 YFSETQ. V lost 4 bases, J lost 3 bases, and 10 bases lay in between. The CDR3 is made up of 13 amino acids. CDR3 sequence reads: CASSRTADYGYTF. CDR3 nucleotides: TGCGCCAGCAGCCGCACGGCGGACTATGGCTACACCTTC.

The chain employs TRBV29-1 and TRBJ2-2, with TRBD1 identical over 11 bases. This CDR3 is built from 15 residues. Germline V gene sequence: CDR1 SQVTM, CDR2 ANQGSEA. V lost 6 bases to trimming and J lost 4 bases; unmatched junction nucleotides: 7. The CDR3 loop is CSVQGQGGFTGELFF. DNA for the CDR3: TGCAGCGTACAGGGACAGGGGGGTTTCACCGGGGAGCTGTTTTTT.

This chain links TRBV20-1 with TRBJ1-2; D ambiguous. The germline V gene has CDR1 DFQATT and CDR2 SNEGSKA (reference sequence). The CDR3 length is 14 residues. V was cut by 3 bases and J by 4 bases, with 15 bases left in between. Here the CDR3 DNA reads TGCAGTGCTAGTGAGGCAGCCACGATCTATGGCTACACCTTC. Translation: CSASEAATIYGYTF.

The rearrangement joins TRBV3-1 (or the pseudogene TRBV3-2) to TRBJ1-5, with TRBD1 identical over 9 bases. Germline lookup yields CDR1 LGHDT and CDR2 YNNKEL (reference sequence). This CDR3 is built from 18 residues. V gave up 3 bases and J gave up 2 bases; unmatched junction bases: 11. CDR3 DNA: TGTGCCAGCAGCCAGGGGACAGGGTTGGGGTTTGGCAATCAGCCCCAGCATTTT. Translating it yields CASSQGTGLGFGNQPQHF.

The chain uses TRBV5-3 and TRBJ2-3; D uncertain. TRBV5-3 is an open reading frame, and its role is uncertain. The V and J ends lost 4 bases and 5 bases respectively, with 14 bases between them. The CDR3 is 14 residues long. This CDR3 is CARSRGPTLDTQYF. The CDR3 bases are TGTGCCAGAAGCCGTGGGCCCACTCTAGATACGCAGTATTTT.

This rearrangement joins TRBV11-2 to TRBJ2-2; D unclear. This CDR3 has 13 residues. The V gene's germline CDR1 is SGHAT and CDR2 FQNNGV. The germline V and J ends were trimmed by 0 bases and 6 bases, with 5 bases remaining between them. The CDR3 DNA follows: TGTGCCAGCAGCTTAGATAGGGCCGGGGAGCTGTTTTTT. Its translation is CASSLDRAGELFF.

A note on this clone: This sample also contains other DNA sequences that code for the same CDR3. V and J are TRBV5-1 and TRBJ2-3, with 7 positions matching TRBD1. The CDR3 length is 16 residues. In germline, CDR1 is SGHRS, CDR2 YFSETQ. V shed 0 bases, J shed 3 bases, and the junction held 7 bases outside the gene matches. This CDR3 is CASSLDDRAGTDTQYF. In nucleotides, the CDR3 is TGCGCCAGCAGCTTGGATGACAGGGCCGGGACAGATACGCAGTATTTT.

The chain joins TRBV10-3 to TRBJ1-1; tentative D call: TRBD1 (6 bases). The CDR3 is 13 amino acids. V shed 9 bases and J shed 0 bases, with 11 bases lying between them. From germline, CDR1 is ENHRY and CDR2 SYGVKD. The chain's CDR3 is CAISGQMNTEAFF. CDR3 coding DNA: TGTGCCATTTCCGGACAGATGAACACTGAAGCTTTCTTT.

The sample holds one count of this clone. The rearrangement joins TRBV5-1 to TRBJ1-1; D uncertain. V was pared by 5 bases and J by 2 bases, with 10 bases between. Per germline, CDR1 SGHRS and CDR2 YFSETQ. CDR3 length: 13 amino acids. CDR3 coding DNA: TGCGCCAGCAGGGGCTTACCTAACACTGAAGCTTTCTTT. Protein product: CASRGLPNTEAFF.